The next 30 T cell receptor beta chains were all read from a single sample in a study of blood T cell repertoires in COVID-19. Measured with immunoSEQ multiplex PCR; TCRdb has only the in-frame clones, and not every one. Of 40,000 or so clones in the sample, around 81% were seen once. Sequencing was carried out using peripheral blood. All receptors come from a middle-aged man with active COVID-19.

The CDR3 DNA sequence: TGTGCCAGCAGCTTAGACGGCGGCTCCTCCTACGAGCAGTACTTC. Its protein product is CASSLDGGSSYEQYF. This rearrangement joins TRBV7-2 to TRBJ2-7; D gene ambiguous. Per germline, CDR1 SGHTA and CDR2 FQGNSA. Trimming took off 1 base at V and 0 bases at J, with 10 bases between the two ends. The CDR3 contains 15 residues. Using reference TRBV7-2 and TRBJ2-7 for the parts outside the CDR3, the full variable domain is GAGVSQSPSNKVTEKGKDVELRCDPISGHTALYWYRQSLGQGLEFLIYFQGNSAPDKSGLPSDRFSAERTGGSVSTLTIQRTQQEDSAVYLCASSLDGGSSYEQYFGPGTRLTVT.

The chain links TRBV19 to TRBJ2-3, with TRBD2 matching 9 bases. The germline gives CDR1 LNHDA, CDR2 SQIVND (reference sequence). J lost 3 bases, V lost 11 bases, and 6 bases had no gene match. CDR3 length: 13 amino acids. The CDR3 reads CASGSGGTDTQYF. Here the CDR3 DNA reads TGTGCCTCCGGTAGCGGGGGAACAGATACGCAGTATTTT.

CDR3 sequence (DNA): TGCGCCAGCAGCCAGGGACTAGCGGGCCTCACAGATACGCAGTATTTT. It specifies CASSQGLAGLTDTQYF. The rearrangement uses TRBV4-3 and TRBJ2-3; 12 nucleotides line up with TRBD2. The CDR3 spans 16 residues. The germline CDR1 and CDR2 sequences are LGHNA and YSLEER. V shed 3 bases, J shed 2 bases, and the junction held 3 bases outside the gene matches.

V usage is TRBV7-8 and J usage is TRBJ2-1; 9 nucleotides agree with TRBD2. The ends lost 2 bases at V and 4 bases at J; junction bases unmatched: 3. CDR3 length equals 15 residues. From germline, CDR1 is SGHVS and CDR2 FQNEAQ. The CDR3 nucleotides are TGTGCCAGCAGCTTACGCCTAGCGGGGTACAATGAGCAGTTCTTC. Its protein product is CASSLRLAGYNEQFF.

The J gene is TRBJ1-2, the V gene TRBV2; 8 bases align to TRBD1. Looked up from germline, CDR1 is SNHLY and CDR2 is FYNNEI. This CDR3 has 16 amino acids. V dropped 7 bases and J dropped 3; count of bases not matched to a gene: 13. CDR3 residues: CASIPAPRGRDYGYTF. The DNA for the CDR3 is TGTGCCAGCATCCCTGCCCCCAGGGGGCGCGACTATGGCTACACCTTC.

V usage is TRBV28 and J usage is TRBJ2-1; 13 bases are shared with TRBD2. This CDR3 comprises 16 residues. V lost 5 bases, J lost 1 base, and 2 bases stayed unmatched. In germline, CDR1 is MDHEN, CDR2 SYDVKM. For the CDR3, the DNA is TGTGCCAGCAGTCGACTAGCGGGGGGTTCCTACAATGAGCAGTTCTTC. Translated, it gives CASSRLAGGSYNEQFF.

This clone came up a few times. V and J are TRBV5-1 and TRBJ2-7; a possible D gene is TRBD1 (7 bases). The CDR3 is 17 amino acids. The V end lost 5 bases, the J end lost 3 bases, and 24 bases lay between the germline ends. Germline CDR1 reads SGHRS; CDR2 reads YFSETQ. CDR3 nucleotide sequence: TGCGCCAGCAGTAGGGGCCGGGGGCAGGGGGAATTCTACGAGCAGTACTTC. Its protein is CASSRGRGQGEFYEQYF. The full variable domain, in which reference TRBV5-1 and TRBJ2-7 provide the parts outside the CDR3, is KAGVTQTPRYLIKTRGQQVTLSCSPISGHRSVSWYQQTPGQGLQFLFEYFSETQRNKGNFPGRFSGRQFSNSRSEMNVSTLELGDSALYLCASSRGRGQGEFYEQYFGPGTRLTVT.

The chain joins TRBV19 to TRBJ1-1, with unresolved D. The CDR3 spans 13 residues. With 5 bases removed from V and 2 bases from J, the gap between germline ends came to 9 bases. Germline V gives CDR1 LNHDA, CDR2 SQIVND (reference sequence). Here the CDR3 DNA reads TGTGCCAGTAGTGTGGTCCTAAACACTGAAGCTTTCTTT. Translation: CASSVVLNTEAFF.

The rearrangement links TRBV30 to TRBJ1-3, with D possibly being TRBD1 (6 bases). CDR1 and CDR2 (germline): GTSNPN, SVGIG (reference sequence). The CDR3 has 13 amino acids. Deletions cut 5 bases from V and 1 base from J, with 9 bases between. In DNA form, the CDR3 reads TGTGCCTGGGACAGGAAGTCTGGAAACACCATATATTTT. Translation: CAWDRKSGNTIYF. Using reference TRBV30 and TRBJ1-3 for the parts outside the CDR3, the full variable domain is SQTIHQWPATLVQPVGSPLSLECTVEGTSNPNLYWYRQAAGRGLQLLFYSVGIGQISSEVPQNLSASRPQDRQFILSSKKLLLSDSGFYLCAWDRKSGNTIYFGEGSWLTVV.

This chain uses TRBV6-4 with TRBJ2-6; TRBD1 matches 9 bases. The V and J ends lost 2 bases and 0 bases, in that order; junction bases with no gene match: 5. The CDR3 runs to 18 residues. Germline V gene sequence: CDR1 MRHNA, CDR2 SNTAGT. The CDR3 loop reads CASSDGETGGSGANVLTF. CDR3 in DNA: TGTGCCAGCAGTGACGGGGAGACAGGGGGCTCTGGGGCCAACGTCCTGACTTTC.

The CDR3 nucleotides are TGTGCCAGCAGCTCTGGACTAGCGGCCTACGAGCAGTACTTC. This codes for CASSSGLAAYEQYF. This chain links TRBV7-8 with TRBJ2-7, with 10 nucleotides matching TRBD2. CDR1 and CDR2 from the germline V gene are SGHVS and FQNEAQ. The CDR3 spans 14 residues. With 4 bases clipped from V and 2 bases from J, the junction kept 2 bases outside the gene matches.

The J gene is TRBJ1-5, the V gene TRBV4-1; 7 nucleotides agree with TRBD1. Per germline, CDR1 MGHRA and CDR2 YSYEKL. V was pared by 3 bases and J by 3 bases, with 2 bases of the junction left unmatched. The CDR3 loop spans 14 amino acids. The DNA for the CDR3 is TGCGCCAGCAGCCAGGGACAGTTCAATCAGCCCCAGCATTTT. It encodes CASSQGQFNQPQHF.

The CDR3 nucleotides are TGTGCCAGCAGCGGCCGGTTGCAGGGCCCCCTCTATGGCTACACCTTC. It translates to CASSGRLQGPLYGYTF. The rearrangement links TRBV7-8 to TRBJ1-2; D may be TRBD1 (5 bases). The length of the CDR3 is 16 residues. The V and J ends lost 5 bases and 4 bases respectively, with 20 bases between them. Germline loops: CDR1 SGHVS, CDR2 FQNEAQ.

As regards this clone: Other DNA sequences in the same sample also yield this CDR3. CDR3 in amino acids: CASSLEGRTEAFF. For the CDR3, the DNA is TGCGCCAGCAGCTTGGAGGGGCGTACTGAAGCTTTCTTT. V and J are TRBV5-1 and TRBJ1-1; D might be TRBD1 (5 bases). The CDR3 totals 13 residues. V was shortened by 0 bases and J by 5 bases, with 8 bases between the two germline ends. Germline assignment: CDR1 SGHRS and CDR2 YFSETQ.

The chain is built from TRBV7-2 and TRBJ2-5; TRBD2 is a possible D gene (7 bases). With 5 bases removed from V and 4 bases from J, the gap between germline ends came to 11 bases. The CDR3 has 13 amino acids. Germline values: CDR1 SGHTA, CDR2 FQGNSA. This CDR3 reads CASSRRGGETQYF. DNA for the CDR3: TGTGCCAGCAGCCGTAGGGGGGGAGAGACCCAGTACTTC. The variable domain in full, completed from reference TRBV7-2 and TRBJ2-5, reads GAGVSQSPSNKVTEKGKDVELRCDPISGHTALYWYRQSLGQGLEFLIYFQGNSAPDKSGLPSDRFSAERTGGSVSTLTIQRTQQEDSAVYLCASSRRGGETQYFGPGTRLLVL.

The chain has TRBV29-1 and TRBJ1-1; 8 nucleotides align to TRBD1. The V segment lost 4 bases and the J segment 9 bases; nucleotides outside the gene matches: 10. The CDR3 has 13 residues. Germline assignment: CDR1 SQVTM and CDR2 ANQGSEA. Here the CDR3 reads CSVGWTGKFQAFF. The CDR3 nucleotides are TGCAGCGTTGGATGGACAGGGAAATTCCAAGCTTTCTTT.

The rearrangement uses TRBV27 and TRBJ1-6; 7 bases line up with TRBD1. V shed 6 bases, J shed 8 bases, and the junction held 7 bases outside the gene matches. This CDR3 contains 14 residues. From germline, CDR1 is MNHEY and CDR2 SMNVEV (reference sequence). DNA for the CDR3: TGTGCCAGCAGCCCCGGGACAGCAGATTCACCCCTCCACTTT. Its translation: CASSPGTADSPLHF.

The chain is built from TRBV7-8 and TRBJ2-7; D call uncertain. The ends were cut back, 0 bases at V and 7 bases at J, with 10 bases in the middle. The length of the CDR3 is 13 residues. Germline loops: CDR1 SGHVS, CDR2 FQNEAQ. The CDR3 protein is CASSLAMAAEQYF. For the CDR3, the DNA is TGTGCCAGCAGCTTAGCGATGGCAGCGGAGCAGTACTTC.

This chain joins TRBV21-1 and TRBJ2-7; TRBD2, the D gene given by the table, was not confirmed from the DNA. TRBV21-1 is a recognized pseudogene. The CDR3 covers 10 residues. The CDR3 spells CASSSNEQYF. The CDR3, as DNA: TGTGCCAGCAGCAGTAACGAGCAGTACTTC.

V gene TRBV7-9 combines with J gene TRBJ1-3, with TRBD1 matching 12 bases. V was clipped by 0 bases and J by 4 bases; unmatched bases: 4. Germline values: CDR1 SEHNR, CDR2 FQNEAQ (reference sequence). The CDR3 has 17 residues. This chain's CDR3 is CASSLAGQGARGNTIYF. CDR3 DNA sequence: TGTGCCAGCAGCTTAGCGGGACAGGGGGCAAGAGGAAACACCATATATTTT.

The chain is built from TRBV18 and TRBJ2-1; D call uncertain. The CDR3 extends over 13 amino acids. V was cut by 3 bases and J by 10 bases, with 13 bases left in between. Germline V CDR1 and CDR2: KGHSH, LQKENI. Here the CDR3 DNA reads TGTGCCAGCTCACCCCTTCGACAAGGCGAGCAGTTCTTC. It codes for CASSPLRQGEQFF.

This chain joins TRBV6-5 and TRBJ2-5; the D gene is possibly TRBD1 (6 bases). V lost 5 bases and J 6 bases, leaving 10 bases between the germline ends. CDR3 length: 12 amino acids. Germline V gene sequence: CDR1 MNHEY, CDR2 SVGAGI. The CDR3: CASSRDTQTQYF. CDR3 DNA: TGTGCCAGCAGTAGGGACACTCAGACCCAGTACTTC.

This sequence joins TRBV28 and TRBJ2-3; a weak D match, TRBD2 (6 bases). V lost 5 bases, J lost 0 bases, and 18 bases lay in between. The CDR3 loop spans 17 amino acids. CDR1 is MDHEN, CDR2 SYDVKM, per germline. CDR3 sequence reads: CASSPKPGEASTDTQYF. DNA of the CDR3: TGTGCCAGCAGTCCTAAACCGGGGGAAGCTAGCACAGATACGCAGTATTTT.

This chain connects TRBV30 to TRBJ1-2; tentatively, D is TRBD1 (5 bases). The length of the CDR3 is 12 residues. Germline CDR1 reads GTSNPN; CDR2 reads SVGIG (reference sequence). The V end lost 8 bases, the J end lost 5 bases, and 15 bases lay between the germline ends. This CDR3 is CARRNGGYGYTF. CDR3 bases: TGTGCCCGCAGAAACGGGGGTTATGGCTACACCTTC.

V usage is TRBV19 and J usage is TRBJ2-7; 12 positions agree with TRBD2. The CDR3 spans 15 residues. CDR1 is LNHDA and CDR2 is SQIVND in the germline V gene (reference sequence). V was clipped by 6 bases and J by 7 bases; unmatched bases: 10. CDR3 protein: CASSQKTSGSREQYF. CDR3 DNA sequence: TGTGCCAGTAGCCAAAAGACTAGCGGGAGTCGGGAGCAGTACTTC.

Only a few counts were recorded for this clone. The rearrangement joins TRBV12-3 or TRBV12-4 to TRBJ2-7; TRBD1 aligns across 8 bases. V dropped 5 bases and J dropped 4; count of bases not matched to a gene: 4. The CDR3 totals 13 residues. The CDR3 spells CASSRDRFYEQYF. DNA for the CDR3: TGTGCCAGCAGTCGGGACAGGTTTTACGAGCAGTACTTC.

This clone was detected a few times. CDR3 loop: CASGGQGNTIYF. The CDR3 nucleotides read TGTGCCAGCGGGGGACAGGGAAACACCATATATTTT. The chain employs TRBV2 and TRBJ1-3, with 7 positions matching TRBD1. The V gene end was trimmed by 8 bases and the J gene end by 4 bases; junction bases not matched to a gene: 2. Germline assignment: CDR1 SNHLY and CDR2 FYNNEI. The CDR3 contains 12 residues.

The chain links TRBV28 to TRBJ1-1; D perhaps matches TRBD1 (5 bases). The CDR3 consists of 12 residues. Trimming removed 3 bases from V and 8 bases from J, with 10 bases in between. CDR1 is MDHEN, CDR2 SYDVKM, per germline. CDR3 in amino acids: CASSLTWTEAFF. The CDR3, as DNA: TGTGCCAGCAGTTTGACATGGACAGAAGCTTTCTTT.

This CDR3 reads CASRTGPDTGELFF. The CDR3 DNA reads TGTGCCAGCAGGACAGGACCGGACACCGGGGAGCTGTTTTTT. The chain uses TRBV2 and TRBJ2-2, with D perhaps matching TRBD1 (6 bases). This CDR3 has 14 amino acids. Per the germline V gene, CDR1 is SNHLY and CDR2 is FYNNEI. Trimming took off 6 bases at V and 3 bases at J, with 11 bases between the two ends. The full variable domain, with the rest looked up from reference TRBV2 and TRBJ2-2, is EPEVTQTPSHQVTQMGQEVILRCVPISNHLYFYWYRQILGQKVEFLVSFYNNEISEKSEIFDDQFSVERPDGSNFTLKIRSTKLEDSAMYFCASRTGPDTGELFFGEGSRLTVL.

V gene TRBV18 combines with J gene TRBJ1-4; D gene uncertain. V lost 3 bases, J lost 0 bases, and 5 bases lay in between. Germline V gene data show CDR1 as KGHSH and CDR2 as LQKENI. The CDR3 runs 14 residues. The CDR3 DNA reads TGTGCCAGCTCACCCTCTGCAACTAATGAAAAACTGTTTTTT. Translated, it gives CASSPSATNEKLFF.